This T cell receptor beta chain is drawn from a study of human T cells and chemical hapten exposure. Overall study context: Predominantly women, the patients had alopecia areata, totalis or universalis. General observations from the study: TCRs at a frequency above 1 in 1000 stayed unchanged with DPC sensitization.

This clonotype was detected ten times or more. Its antigen is as yet unknown. The germline CDR1 and CDR2 sequences are SEHNR and FQNEAQ (reference sequence). This CDR3 spans 14 amino acids. V trimming: 3 bases; J trimming: 6 bases; junction bases outside the gene matches: 6. TCRdb processed the RACE reads anew with MiXCR; each CDR3 protein has one entry. The sample shows a few hundred thousand distinct CDR3 sequences, around 5.5% of them seen only once. Time point reported: pre-sensitization, week 0. Noted treatment: therapeutic diphenylcyclopropenone sensitization with weekly scalp DPC. The sequence was obtained from a young woman with alopecia areata. Some clones in this sample may be carry-over from other donors' samples. This chain connects TRBV7-9 to TRBJ2-7; 9 bases are a match to TRBD1. The material was whole blood, obtained in connection with sensitization to the hapten diphenylcyclopropenone (DPC). CDR3 loop: CASSLGTGWSEQYF. CDR3 bases: TGTGCCAGCAGCTTGGGGACAGGGTGGAGCGAGCAGTACTTC.